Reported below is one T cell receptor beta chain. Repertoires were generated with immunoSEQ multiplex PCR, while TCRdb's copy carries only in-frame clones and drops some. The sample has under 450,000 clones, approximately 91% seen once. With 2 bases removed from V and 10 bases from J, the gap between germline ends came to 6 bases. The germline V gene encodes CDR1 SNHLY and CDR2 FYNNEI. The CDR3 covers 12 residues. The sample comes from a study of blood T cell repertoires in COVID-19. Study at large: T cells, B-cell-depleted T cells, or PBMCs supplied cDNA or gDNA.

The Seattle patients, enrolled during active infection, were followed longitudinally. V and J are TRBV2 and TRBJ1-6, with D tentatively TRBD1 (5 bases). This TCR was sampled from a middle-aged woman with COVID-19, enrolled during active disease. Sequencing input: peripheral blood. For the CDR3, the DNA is TGTGCCAGCAGTGAAAGGGGCTCACCCCTCCACTTT. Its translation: CASSERGSPLHF.